Included here is one T cell receptor (beta chain) sequence, with context. No cognate antigen has been identified for it. No much larger clone exists at a distance of one base, and base qualities are not known. Participants in the prospective study were aged roughly 18 to 100 years, lived in more than 20 United States geographic areas, and enrolled through a virtual design. In the prospective study, participants were assigned to cohorts based on the clinical history participants reported in a screening survey and a study questionnaire. A participant counted as exposed if, within 2 weeks of entering the study, that participant had been in contact with someone who had a PCR-confirmed or clinician-diagnosed COVID-19 case. Mobile phlebotomists in the prospective study collected whole blood, serum and a nasopharyngeal or oropharyngeal swab from every participant. Participants in the prospective study had the option to provide additional blood draws and questionnaires over an approximately 2-month period. Before DNA extraction, prospective study blood samples were shipped either frozen or at room temperature.

The sample is drawn from a study of blood T cell repertoires in COVID-19 (dated by TCRdb to 2019 to 2021). Turning to the overall study: The collaborator samples originated in the United States, Italy and Spain and spanned the acute and convalescent phases of COVID-19. The material from the prospective study consisted of cDNA or gDNA derived from T cells, B-cell-depleted T cells, or PBMCs. The repertoires were released in a freely available public database meant as a resource for research on the immune response to SARS-CoV-2. Nearly every sample came with metadata listing a de-identified subject ID, COVID-19 status, age in years and sex. Samples came from the ongoing ImmuneRACE study (first 160 participants) plus 1,254 subjects from 6 global collaborators. Deeply sampled blood TCRbeta repertoires from subjects exposed to, actively infected with, or recovered from COVID-19 were included in the dataset. Where available, HLA class I and class II types were taken from metadata supplied by the sample provider and were not determined by assay-based typing.

TCRbeta CDR3 regions were amplified from genomic DNA using the immunoSEQ Assay, a bias-controlled multiplex PCR. The original methods were these. The number of nucleated cells in each sample was estimated from the amplification of reference gene primers within the assay. To quantify the absolute abundance of each unique TCRbeta CDR3 rearrangement, sequence reads were collapsed and filtered. Productive Simpson clonality was computed per sample as the square root of Simpson's diversity index over productive rearrangements. Drawn from immuneACCESS, this table holds only the in-frame rearrangements with V and J called that TCRdb kept. Clones are partly lost; checked studies trace under half to an unresolved V gene and leave the rest unexplained. V and J calls plus clone size are reproduced from that table; the DNA served to infer D and trimming. The sample table records nearly 250,000 clones; about nine tenths of these occur just once. The top ten clones comprise around 1% of the sample.

Here V drops 4 bases and J drops 1 base, and the junction holds 10 bases not matched to any gene. CDR1 is given as SGHRS and CDR2 as YFSETQ, both from the germline V gene. The CDR3 measures 16 amino acids from cysteine to phenylalanine. CDR3 DNA is the only sequence kept; it has 48 bases, read in frame from the first base. Overall results and qualifications from the work: The amount of clinical and demographic metadata varied by source and participant and was provided uncurated.

The chain employs TRBV5-1 and TRBJ2-7; TRBD2 lines up with 8 middle nucleotides. The origin of this receptor is a man aged 50 or older who had been exposed to COVID-19. Sequenced material: PBMCs or T cells enriched from blood (not recorded which). The CDR3 region has the sequence CASSPLGGGLSYEQYF. The sequenced DNA: TGCGCCAGCAGCCCGCTAGGCGGGGGGCTATCCTACGAGCAGTACTTC.